This is a list of T cell receptor beta chains from one sample in a study of T cell repertoires in ileal Crohn's disease. Here immunoSEQ multiplex PCR was the method, and the copy in TCRdb shows in-frame clones only, minus some. The profile shows some 9,200 clones, around 80% of them singletons. Sequenced sample: ileal tissue. The receptors come from an adult with Crohn's disease. The CDR3 runs from the conserved cysteine through the conserved F or W. D genes are given only for firm matches. Part of the rows lack a size; the others show once, few, many or a class for expanded clones.

j_call v_call d_call clone_size cdr3_nt cdr3_aa
TRBJ2-3 TRBV5-4 TRBD2 NA TGTGCCAGCAGCTTGGTAGGCGGGAGTTTCTATACGCAGTATTTT CASSLVGGSFYTQYF
TRBJ1-1 TRBV5-1 NA NA TGCGCCAGCAGCTTGCTCTGGTGGGGGCGGAACACTGAAGCTTTCTTT CASSLLWWGRNTEAFF
TRBJ2-5 TRBV5-1 NA once TGCGCCAGCGCTGAGGGCCCTTTAGAGACCCAGTACTTC CASAEGPLETQYF
TRBJ2-3 TRBV11-2 NA few TGTGCCAGCAGCTTCGCACAGTTGACAGATACGCAGTATTTT CASSFAQLTDTQYF
TRBJ1-2 TRBV4-3 NA NA TGCGCCAGCAGCCAAACTGGGGCAGCACAAAGGTACTATGGCTACACCTTC CASSQTGAAQRYYGYTF
TRBJ1-6 TRBV30 TRBD1 once TGTGCCTGGACGTATGGCAGGGGGGCTTATAATTCACCCCTCCACTTT CAWTYGRGAYNSPLHF
TRBJ1-2 TRBV5-1 NA NA TGCGCCAGCAGCAGGGGGAATGGCTACACCTTC CASSRGNGYTF
TRBJ2-7 TRBV20-1 TRBD1 NA TGCAGCGCCCACCGGGACAGGGAGCAGTACTTC CSAHRDREQYF
TRBJ1-6 TRBV30 NA NA TGTGCCTGGAGGGGCAACAGGGATTCACCCCTCCACTTT CAWRGNRDSPLHF
TRBJ2-4 TRBV6-5 TRBD1 NA TGTGCCAGCAGTTACCAGACAGGGACAAAAAACATTCAGTACTTC CASSYQTGTKNIQYF
TRBJ2-1 TRBV4-1 NA once TGCGCCAGCCAGGCCTCCGGTCCGGGATATGAGCAGTTCTTC CASQASGPGYEQFF
TRBJ1-5 TRBV21-1 NA few TGTGCCAGCAGCAGGGAGTGGGACAGTAAGAATCAGCCCCAGCATTTT CASSREWDSKNQPQHF
TRBJ1-1 TRBV7-3 NA NA TGTGCCAGCAGCTTAATCAGGCCCCGGGAAGCTTTCTTT CASSLIRPREAFF
TRBJ1-1 TRBV7-2 TRBD1 once TGTGCCAGCAGCGACAGGGGGGGGAGTGCTTTCTTT CASSDRGGSAFF
TRBJ2-5 TRBV6-1 NA few TGTGCCAGCAGTGAAGGGCAGGGAAAGACCCAGTACTTC CASSEGQGKTQYF
TRBJ1-5 TRBV19 NA NA TGTGCCAGTACCTCCTATTGGACAGACAATCAGCCCCAGCATTTT CASTSYWTDNQPQHF
TRBJ2-6 TRBV6-4 NA NA TGTGCCAGCAGTGGGGACTCCTTCGGTGGGGCCAACGTCCTGACTTTC CASSGDSFGGANVLTF
TRBJ1-2 TRBV30 NA NA TGTGCCTGGAGTGTAGTGGAGTATGGCTACACCTTC CAWSVVEYGYTF
TRBJ1-4 TRBV7-9 NA NA TGTGCCAGCAGAAGGGGGGGTGTCACTGAAAAACTGTTTTTT CASRRGGVTEKLFF
TRBJ2-1 TRBV7-6 TRBD2 NA TGTGCCAGCAGCCCAGAGAGGACTAGCGGGAGTAATGAGCAGTTCTTC CASSPERTSGSNEQFF
TRBJ2-3 TRBV4-1 NA NA TGCGCCAGCAGCCAAGATTCTAGTCACTGGAAGAACACAGATACGCAGTATTTT CASSQDSSHWKNTDTQYF
TRBJ2-5 TRBV7-2 NA NA TGTGCCAGCAGCTTAGGGGGGGGGCCTCAAGAGACCCAGTACTTC CASSLGGGPQETQYF
TRBJ2-2 TRBV10-2 TRBD2 NA TGCGCCAGCAGTGACCAGCGGGAGGTTAGCACCGGGGAGCTGTTTTTT CASSDQREVSTGELFF
TRBJ2-7 TRBV7-2 TRBD1 NA TGTGCCAGCAGCTTAGAGGCCTACAGGGGCGAGCAGTACTTC CASSLEAYRGEQYF
TRBJ1-1 TRBV5-4 NA few TGTGCCAGCAGCGCCTACGGGAGATCGGGCACTGAAGCTTTCTTT CASSAYGRSGTEAFF
TRBJ2-1 TRBV2 TRBD2 NA TGTGCCAGCAGTGGCCGGGGGGATGAGCAGTTCTTC CASSGRGDEQFF
TRBJ1-1 TRBV7-2 NA NA TGTGCCAGCAGCAACACAGGGAGGGGTCTTGAAGCTTTCTTT CASSNTGRGLEAFF